The 20 T cell receptor beta chains below all came from one sample that was sequenced in a study of long-term antiretroviral therapy in people with HIV (dated by TCRdb to between 2020 and 2023). The immunoSEQ hsTCRB v3.0 assay was used at survey level resolution to sequence the TRB variable region. Drawn from immuneACCESS, this table holds only the in-frame rearrangements with V and J called that TCRdb kept. Clones are partly lost; checked studies trace under half to an unresolved V gene and leave the rest unexplained. The sample includes about 33,000 clones, with about three quarters observed a single time. Under 8.5% of the sample is taken by the ten largest. Sample: unsorted PBMCs, taken 2 years after starting antiretroviral therapy. These receptors came from a woman aged 50 to 60 with HIV.

The chain recombines TRBV4-1 with TRBJ2-3; a possible D gene is TRBD1 (6 bases). CDR3 length equals 15 residues. Per the germline V gene, CDR1 is MGHRA and CDR2 is YSYEKL. Trimming pared 2 bases from V and 2 bases from J, leaving 11 bases between. CDR3 nucleotide sequence: TGCGCCAGCAGCCAAATACAGGGAGCCACAGATACGCAGTATTTT. This translates into CASSQIQGATDTQYF.

The rearrangement uses TRBV4-1 and TRBJ2-3, with D tentatively TRBD1 (8 bases). With 4 bases removed from V and 4 bases from J, the gap between germline ends came to 18 bases. CDR1 and CDR2 (germline): MGHRA, YSYEKL. This CDR3 contains 16 residues. The DNA for the CDR3 is TGCGCCAGCAGCCTAACAGGGGGGGCGCGGCCAGATACGCAGTATTTT. This encodes CASSLTGGARPDTQYF.

The chain employs TRBV7-6 and TRBJ2-2; D not resolved. The V end lost 5 bases, the J end lost 2 bases, and 3 bases lay between the germline ends. The CDR3 loop spans 12 amino acids. The germline gives CDR1 SGHVS, CDR2 FNYEAQ. The CDR3 DNA reads TGTGCCAGCAGCATTAACACCGGGGAGCTGTTTTTT. Its translation: CASSINTGELFF. The entire variable domain, with the rest obtained from reference TRBV7-6 and TRBJ2-2, is as follows: GAGVSQSPRYKVTKRGQDVALRCDPISGHVSLYWYRQALGQGPEFLTYFNYEAQQDKSGLPNDRFSAERPEGSISTLTIQRTEQRDSAMYRCASSINTGELFFGEGSRLTVL.

A single count supports this clone. This chain uses TRBV2 with TRBJ2-3, with TRBD2 as a possible D gene (5 bases). Germline CDR1 SNHLY, CDR2 FYNNEI. Trimming removed 3 bases at V and 15 bases at J, with 13 bases between. The CDR3 has 11 amino acids. The CDR3 DNA follows: TGTGCCAGCAGTGATTCGGAGGTCCCTTATTTT. Protein sequence: CASSDSEVPYF.

The CDR3 DNA follows: TGTGCCAGCAGCTTAGCCGGGCATACCGAAAAACTGTTTTTT. This gives the protein CASSLAGHTEKLFF. This chain connects TRBV7-9 to TRBJ1-4; no clear D. The CDR3 consists of 14 residues. Germline V lookup: CDR1 SEHNR, CDR2 FQNEAQ (reference sequence). Trimming left V 0 bases short and J 8 bases short, with 10 bases between.

This chain uses TRBV27 with TRBJ1-6; 8 positions agree with TRBD1. V shed 8 bases and J 7 bases; nucleotides not matched to a gene: 4. The CDR3 is made up of 13 amino acids. Germline-derived CDR1 and CDR2 are MNHEY and SMNVEV (reference sequence). CDR3 region: CASGQGLNSPLHF. CDR3 sequence (DNA): TGTGCCAGCGGACAGGGACTGAATTCACCCCTCCACTTT.

The chain links TRBV5-1 to TRBJ2-3; 8 bases match TRBD1. CDR1 and CDR2 from the germline V gene are SGHRS and YFSETQ. The V segment lost 3 bases and the J segment 2 bases; nucleotides outside the gene matches: 5. The CDR3 totals 15 residues. The CDR3 sequence: CASSWDRWFTDTQYF. In nucleotides, the CDR3 is TGCGCCAGCAGCTGGGACAGGTGGTTCACAGATACGCAGTATTTT. Complete variable domain (other parts from reference TRBV5-1 and TRBJ2-3): KAGVTQTPRYLIKTRGQQVTLSCSPISGHRSVSWYQQTPGQGLQFLFEYFSETQRNKGNFPGRFSGRQFSNSRSEMNVSTLELGDSALYLCASSWDRWFTDTQYFGPGTRLTVL.

This clone was picked up a small number of times. The chain is built from TRBV30 and TRBJ1-6; D possibly corresponds to TRBD1 (6 bases). The CDR3 is 15 amino acids. CDR1 GTSNPN and CDR2 SVGIG come from the germline V gene (reference sequence). V was trimmed by 3 bases and J by 9 bases, leaving 18 bases between them. The CDR3 sequence: CAWSAPAAGASPLHF. The CDR3 nucleotides read TGTGCCTGGAGCGCCCCCGCGGCAGGGGCTTCACCCCTCCACTTT.

The chain couples TRBV4-1 to TRBJ2-3, with 11 bases lining up with TRBD2. J lost 3 bases, V lost 4 bases, and 3 bases had no gene match. This CDR3 spans 15 amino acids. The germline V gene encodes CDR1 MGHRA and CDR2 YSYEKL. CDR3 loop: CASSLRLAGTDTQYF. The CDR3 DNA reads as TGCGCCAGCAGCCTTCGACTAGCGGGAACAGATACGCAGTATTTT.

V and J are TRBV6-6 and TRBJ1-6; D is uncertain. Trimming pared 8 bases from V and 7 bases from J, leaving 12 bases between. Germline V lookup: CDR1 MNHNY, CDR2 SVGAGI (reference sequence). CDR3 length: 13 amino acids. CDR3 residues: CASLVKENSPLHF. As DNA, the CDR3 is TGTGCCAGCTTAGTCAAGGAAAATTCACCCCTCCACTTT.

The V gene is TRBV28, the J gene TRBJ2-2, with D unresolved. Between the trimmed V and J ends, which lost 6 bases and 3 bases, there was a span of 14 bases. CDR3 length equals 15 residues. Germline V gene sequence: CDR1 MDHEN, CDR2 SYDVKM. The CDR3: CASSLEPFYTGELFF. CDR3 in DNA: TGTGCCAGCAGCTTAGAGCCGTTTTACACCGGGGAGCTGTTTTTT.

The rearrangement links TRBV6-1 to TRBJ1-1; D remains ambiguous. Germline assignment: CDR1 MNHNS and CDR2 SASEGT. This CDR3 spans 13 amino acids. Trimming removed 7 bases from V and 4 bases from J, with 13 bases in between. CDR3 protein: CASKPRLSTEAFF. CDR3 nucleotides: TGTGCCAGCAAGCCCCGGTTAAGCACTGAAGCTTTCTTT.

V is TRBV19 and J is TRBJ2-7, with unresolved D. The CDR3 is 15 amino acids. Germline lookup yields CDR1 LNHDA and CDR2 SQIVND (reference sequence). V gave up 3 bases and J gave up 0 bases, with 12 bases separating them. CDR3 protein: CASSIRLGGSYEQYV. The DNA of the CDR3 is TGTGCCAGTAGTATCCGACTCGGCGGCTCCTACGAGCAGTACGTC.

The rearrangement links TRBV30 to TRBJ1-2; 9 bases align to TRBD1. CDR1 is GTSNPN and CDR2 is SVGIG in the germline V gene (reference sequence). V dropped 1 base and J dropped 8; count of bases not matched to a gene: 8. The CDR3 covers 14 residues. CDR3 nucleotide sequence: TGTGCCTGGAGTGGGGGACAGGGAGGATTAGGCTACACCTTC. Translation: CAWSGGQGGLGYTF.

The CDR3 sequence: CASSYSGAAEKLFF. Here the CDR3 DNA reads TGTGCCAGCAGTTATTCAGGGGCGGCCGAAAAACTGTTTTTT. The V and J genes are TRBV6-5 and TRBJ1-4; possibly TRBD1 for D (6 bases). The CDR3 loop spans 14 amino acids. The V end lost 3 bases, the J end lost 8 bases, and 13 bases lay between the germline ends. Germline values: CDR1 MNHEY, CDR2 SVGAGI.

The gene calls are TRBV6-5 and TRBJ2-2, with TRBD2 as a possible D gene (6 bases). Trimming shortened V by 8 bases and J by 7 bases, and 17 bases separated the two germline ends. Germline V gene sequence: CDR1 MNHEY, CDR2 SVGAGI. The CDR3 contains 14 residues. The CDR3 loop reads CASGRRVLLGELFF. Written as DNA, the CDR3 is TGTGCCAGCGGGCGGAGGGTACTCCTCGGGGAGCTGTTTTTT.

The V and J genes are TRBV6-5 and TRBJ1-1; D is possibly TRBD1 (6 bases). Looked up from germline, CDR1 is MNHEY and CDR2 is SVGAGI. There are 14 residues in the CDR3. Trimming cost V 5 bases and J 6 bases, with 16 bases left between them. The CDR3 loop is CASSLRDNHPEAFF. CDR3 DNA sequence: TGTGCCAGCAGTCTCCGGGACAATCACCCTGAAGCTTTCTTT.

The table lists this clone with a count of one. This chain joins TRBV5-1 and TRBJ2-5, with D unclear. The CDR3 sequence is 14 residues long. Trimming removed 0 bases at V and 1 base at J, with 7 bases between. CDR1 SGHRS and CDR2 YFSETQ come from the germline V gene. The CDR3 region has the DNA TGCGCCAGCAGCTTGGAGGCTGGCCAAGAGACCCAGTACTTC. It yields the protein CASSLEAGQETQYF.

This clone turned up a few times. The chain couples TRBV2 to TRBJ1-1; D remains ambiguous. CDR3 size: 14 residues. V shed 8 bases and J shed 7 bases, with 20 bases lying between them. The germline gives CDR1 SNHLY, CDR2 FYNNEI. CDR3 nucleotides: TGTGCCAGCGCAAGCCGGGCGGAAGGGTATGAAGCTTTCTTT. This codes for CASASRAEGYEAFF.

In this sample, this clone turned up a few times. CDR3 in DNA: TGTGCCAGCAGCGTCGGGACTAGTGTTAGCACAGATACGCAGTATTTT. Its protein is CASSVGTSVSTDTQYF. The chain is built from TRBV9 and TRBJ2-3, with 8 bases that match TRBD2. Germline V gene data show CDR1 as SGDLS and CDR2 as YYNGEE. CDR3 length: 16 residues. J was trimmed by 0 bases and V by 2 bases; bases with no gene match: 5.